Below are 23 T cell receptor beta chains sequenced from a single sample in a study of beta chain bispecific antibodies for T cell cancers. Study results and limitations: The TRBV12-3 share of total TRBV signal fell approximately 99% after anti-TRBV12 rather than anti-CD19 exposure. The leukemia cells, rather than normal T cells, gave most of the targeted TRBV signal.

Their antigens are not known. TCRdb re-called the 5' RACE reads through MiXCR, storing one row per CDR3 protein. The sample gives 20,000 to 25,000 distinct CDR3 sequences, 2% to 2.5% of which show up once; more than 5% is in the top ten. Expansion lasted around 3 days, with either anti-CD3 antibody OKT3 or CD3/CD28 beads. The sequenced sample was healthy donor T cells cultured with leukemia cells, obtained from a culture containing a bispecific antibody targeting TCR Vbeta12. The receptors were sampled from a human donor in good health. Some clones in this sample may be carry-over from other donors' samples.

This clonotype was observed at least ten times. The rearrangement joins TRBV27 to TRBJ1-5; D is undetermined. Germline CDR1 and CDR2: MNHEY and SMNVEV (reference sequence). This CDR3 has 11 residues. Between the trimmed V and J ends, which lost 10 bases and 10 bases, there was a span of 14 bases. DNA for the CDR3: TGTGCCATAGGCTCGTTAAGCCCCCAGCATTTT. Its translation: CAIGSLSPQHF.

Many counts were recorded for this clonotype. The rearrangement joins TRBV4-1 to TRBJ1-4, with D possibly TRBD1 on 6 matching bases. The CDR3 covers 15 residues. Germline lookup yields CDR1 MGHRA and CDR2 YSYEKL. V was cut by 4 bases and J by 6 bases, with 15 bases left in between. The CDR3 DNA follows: TGCGCCAGCAGCCCCAGTCGGGGGGCGGATGAAAAACTGTTTTTT. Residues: CASSPSRGADEKLFF.

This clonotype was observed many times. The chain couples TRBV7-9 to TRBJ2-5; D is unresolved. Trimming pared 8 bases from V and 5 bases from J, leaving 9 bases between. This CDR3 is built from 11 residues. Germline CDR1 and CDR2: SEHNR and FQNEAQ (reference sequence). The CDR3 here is CASLYGETQYF. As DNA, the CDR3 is TGTGCCAGCCTTTACGGGGAGACCCAGTACTTC.

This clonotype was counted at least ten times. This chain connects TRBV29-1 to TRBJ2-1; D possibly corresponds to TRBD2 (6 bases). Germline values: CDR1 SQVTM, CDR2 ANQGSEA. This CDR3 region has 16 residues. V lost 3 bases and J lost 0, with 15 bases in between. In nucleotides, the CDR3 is TGCAGCGTTGAGGGGGTTGGGGGGAGCTCCTACAATGAGCAGTTCTTC. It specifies CSVEGVGGSSYNEQFF.

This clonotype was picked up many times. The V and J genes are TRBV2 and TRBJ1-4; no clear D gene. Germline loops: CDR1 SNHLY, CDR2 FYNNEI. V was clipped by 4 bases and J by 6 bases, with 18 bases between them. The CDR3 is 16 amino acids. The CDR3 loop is CASSGLNGVPDEKLFF. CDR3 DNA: TGTGCCAGCAGTGGCCTGAACGGAGTACCGGATGAAAAACTGTTTTTT. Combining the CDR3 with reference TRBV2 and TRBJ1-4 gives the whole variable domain EPEVTQTPSHQVTQMGQEVILRCVPISNHLYFYWYRQILGQKVEFLVSFYNNEISEKSEIFDDQFSVERPDGSNFTLKIRSTKLEDSAMYFCASSGLNGVPDEKLFFGSGTQLSVL.

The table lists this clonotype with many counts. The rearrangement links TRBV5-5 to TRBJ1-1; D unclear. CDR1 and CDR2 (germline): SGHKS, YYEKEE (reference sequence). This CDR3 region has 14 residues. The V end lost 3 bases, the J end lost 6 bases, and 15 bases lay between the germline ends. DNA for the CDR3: TGTGCCAGCAGCTCGGGATCGCAATCCCCTGAAGCTTTCTTT. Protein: CASSSGSQSPEAFF.

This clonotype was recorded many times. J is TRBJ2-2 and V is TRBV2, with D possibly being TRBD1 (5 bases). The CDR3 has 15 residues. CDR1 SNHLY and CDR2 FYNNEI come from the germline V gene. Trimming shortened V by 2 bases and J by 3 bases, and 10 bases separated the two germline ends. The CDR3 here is CASSENRQDTGELFF. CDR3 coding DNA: TGTGCCAGCAGTGAAAACAGGCAGGACACCGGGGAGCTGTTTTTT.

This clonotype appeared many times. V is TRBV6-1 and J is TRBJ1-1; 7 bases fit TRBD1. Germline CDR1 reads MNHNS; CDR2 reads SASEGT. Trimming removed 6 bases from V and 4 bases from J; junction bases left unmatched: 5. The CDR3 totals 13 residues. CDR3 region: CASSPRGITEAFF. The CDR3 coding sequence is TGTGCCAGCAGCCCCAGGGGGATCACTGAAGCTTTCTTT.

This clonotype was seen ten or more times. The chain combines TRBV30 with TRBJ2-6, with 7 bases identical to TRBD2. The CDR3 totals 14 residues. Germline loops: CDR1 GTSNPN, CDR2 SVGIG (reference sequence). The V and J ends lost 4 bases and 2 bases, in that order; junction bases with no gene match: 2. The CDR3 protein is CAWTGGAGANVLTF. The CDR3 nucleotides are TGTGCCTGGACTGGGGGGGCTGGGGCCAACGTCCTGACTTTC.

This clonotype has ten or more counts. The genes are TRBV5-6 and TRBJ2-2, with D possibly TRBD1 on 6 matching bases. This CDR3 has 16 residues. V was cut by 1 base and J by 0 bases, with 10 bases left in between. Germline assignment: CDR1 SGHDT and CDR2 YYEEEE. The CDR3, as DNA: TGTGCCAGCAGCTTGAGGGCAGGGGCGAACACCGGGGAGCTGTTTTTT. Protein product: CASSLRAGANTGELFF.

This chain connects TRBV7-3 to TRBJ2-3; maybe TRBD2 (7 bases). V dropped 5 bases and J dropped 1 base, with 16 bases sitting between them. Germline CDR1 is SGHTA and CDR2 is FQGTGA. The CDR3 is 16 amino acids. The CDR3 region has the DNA TGTGCCAGCAGCCCTACGGGCGGGGGCGGCACAGATACGCAGTATTTT. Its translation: CASSPTGGGGTDTQYF.

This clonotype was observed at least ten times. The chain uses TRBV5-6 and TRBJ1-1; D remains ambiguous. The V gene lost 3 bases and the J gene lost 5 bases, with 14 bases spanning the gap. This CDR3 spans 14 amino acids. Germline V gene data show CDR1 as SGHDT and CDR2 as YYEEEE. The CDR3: CASSSRFGRTEAFF. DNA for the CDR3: TGTGCCAGCAGCTCTCGATTCGGGAGGACTGAAGCTTTCTTT.

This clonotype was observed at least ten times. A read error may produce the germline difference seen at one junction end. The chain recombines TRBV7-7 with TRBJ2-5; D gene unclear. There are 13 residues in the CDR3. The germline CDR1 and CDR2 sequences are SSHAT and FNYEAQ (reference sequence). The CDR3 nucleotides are TGTGCTAGCAGCTTAGCCTTACCAGAGACCCAGTACTTC. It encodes CASSLALPETQYF.

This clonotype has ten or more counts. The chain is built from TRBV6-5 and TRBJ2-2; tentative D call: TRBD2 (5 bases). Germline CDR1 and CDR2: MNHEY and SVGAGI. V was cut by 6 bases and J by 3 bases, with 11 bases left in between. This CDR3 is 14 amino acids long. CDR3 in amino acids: CASSPGLYTGELFF. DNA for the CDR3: TGTGCCAGCAGCCCCGGACTGTACACCGGGGAGCTGTTTTTT.

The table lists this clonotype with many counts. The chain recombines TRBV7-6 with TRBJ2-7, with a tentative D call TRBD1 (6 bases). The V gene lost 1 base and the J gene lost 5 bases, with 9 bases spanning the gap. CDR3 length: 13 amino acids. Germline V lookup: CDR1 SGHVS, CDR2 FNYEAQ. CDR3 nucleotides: TGTGCCAGCAGCTTAGACAGGGACCACGAGCAGTACTTC. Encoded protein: CASSLDRDHEQYF.

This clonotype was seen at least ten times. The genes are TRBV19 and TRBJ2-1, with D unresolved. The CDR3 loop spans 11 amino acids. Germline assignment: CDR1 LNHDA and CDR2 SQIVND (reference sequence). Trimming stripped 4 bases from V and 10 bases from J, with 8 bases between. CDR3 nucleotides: TGTGCCAGTAGTAAGTATTCGGAGCAGTTCTTC. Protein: CASSKYSEQFF. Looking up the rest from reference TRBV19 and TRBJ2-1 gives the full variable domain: DGGITQSPKYLFRKEGQNVTLSCEQNLNHDAMYWYRQDPGQGLRLIYYSQIVNDFQKGDIAEGYSVSREKKESFPLTVTSAQKNPTAFYLCASSKYSEQFFGPGTRLTVL.

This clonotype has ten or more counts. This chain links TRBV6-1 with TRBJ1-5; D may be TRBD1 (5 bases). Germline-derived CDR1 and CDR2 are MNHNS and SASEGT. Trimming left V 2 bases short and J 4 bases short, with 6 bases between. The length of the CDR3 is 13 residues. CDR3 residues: CASSERGNQPQHF. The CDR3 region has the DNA TGTGCCAGCAGTGAAAGGGGAAATCAGCCCCAGCATTTT.

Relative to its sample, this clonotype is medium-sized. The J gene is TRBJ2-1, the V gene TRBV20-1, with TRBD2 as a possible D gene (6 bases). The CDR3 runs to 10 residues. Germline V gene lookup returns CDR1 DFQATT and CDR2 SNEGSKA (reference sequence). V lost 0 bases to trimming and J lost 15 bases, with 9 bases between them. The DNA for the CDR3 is TGCAGTGCTAGAGAGGGGGGATGGTTCTTC. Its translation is CSAREGGWFF.

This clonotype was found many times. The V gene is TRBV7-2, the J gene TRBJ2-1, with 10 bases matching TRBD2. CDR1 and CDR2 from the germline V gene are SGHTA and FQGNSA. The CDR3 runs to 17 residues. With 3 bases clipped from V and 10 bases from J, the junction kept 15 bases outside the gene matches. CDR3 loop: CASSLVPGSGGAQEQFF. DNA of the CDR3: TGTGCCAGCAGCTTGGTACCGGGGAGCGGGGGGGCCCAGGAGCAGTTCTTC. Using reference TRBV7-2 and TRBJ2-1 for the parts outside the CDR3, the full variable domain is GAGVSQSPSNKVTEKGKDVELRCDPISGHTALYWYRQSLGQGLEFLIYFQGNSAPDKSGLPSDRFSAERTGGSVSTLTIQRTQQEDSAVYLCASSLVPGSGGAQEQFFGPGTRLTVL.

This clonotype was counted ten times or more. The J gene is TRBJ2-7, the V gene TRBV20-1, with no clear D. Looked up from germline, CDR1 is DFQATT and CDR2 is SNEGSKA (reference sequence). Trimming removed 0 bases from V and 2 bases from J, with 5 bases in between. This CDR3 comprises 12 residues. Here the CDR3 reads CSARDLTYEQYF. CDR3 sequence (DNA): TGCAGTGCTAGAGATCTAACCTACGAGCAGTACTTC.

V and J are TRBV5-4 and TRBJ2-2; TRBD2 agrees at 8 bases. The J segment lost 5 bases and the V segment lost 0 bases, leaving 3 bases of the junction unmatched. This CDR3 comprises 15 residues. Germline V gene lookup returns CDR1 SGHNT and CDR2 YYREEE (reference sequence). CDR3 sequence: CASSLGGGWTGELFF. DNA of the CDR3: TGTGCCAGCAGCTTGGGCGGGGGGTGGACCGGGGAGCTGTTTTTT. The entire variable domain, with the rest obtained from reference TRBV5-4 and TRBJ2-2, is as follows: ETGVTQSPTHLIKTRGQQVTLRCSSQSGHNTVSWYQQALGQGPQFIFQYYREEENGRGNFPPRFSGLQFPNYSSELNVNALELDDSALYLCASSLGGGWTGELFFGEGSRLTVL.

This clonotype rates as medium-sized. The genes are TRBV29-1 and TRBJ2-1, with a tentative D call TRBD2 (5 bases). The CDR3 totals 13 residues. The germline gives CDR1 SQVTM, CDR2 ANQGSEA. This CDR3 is CSTVGSSYNEQFF. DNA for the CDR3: TGCAGTACGGTGGGGAGCTCCTACAATGAGCAGTTCTTC.

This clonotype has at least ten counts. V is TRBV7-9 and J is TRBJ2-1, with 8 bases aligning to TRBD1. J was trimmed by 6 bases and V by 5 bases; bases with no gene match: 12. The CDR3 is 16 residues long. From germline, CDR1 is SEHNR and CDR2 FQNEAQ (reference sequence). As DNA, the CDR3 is TGTGCCAGCAGCGGGACAGGTGGGGTTTCGGGCAATGAGCAGTTCTTC. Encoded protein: CASSGTGGVSGNEQFF.